This is a list of T cell receptor beta chains from one sample in a study of T cell changes during pregnancy in multiple sclerosis. TCRdb's table, derived via immunoSEQ multiplex PCR, lists solely in-frame clones and lacks some. The sample records 58,000 or so clones, around 90% being singletons. The source was CD4+ T cells from peripheral blood mononuclear cells, collected in the third trimester of pregnancy. These receptors originate from a female donor with multiple sclerosis, enrolled in a pregnancy study. Both conserved end residues are part of each CDR3. D genes are given only for firm matches. Rows give clone size only sometimes, using once, few, many, or a class for an expanded clone.

TRBJ1-1,-,TRBV19,TRBD1,TGTGCCAGTAGTATTACAGGGGTCGGCACTGAAGCTTTCTTT,CASSITGVGTEAFF
TRBJ2-1,-,TRBV11-2,-,TGTGCCAGCAGCTTAGATGATGTGCCAGGGGAGCAGTTCTTC,CASSLDDVPGEQFF
TRBJ1-1,-,TRBV30,TRBD1,TGTGCCTGGAGTGTCGACAGGGTGAACACTGAAGCTTTCTTT,CAWSVDRVNTEAFF
TRBJ2-7,-,TRBV18,TRBD1,TGTGCCAGCTCACCGGGACAGACCATCGTGGAGCAGTACTTC,CASSPGQTIVEQYF
TRBJ2-3,-,TRBV29-1,TRBD2,TGCAGCGTGAGAGACAGCGGGGGCACAGATACGCAGTATTTT,CSVRDSGGTDTQYF
TRBJ2-6,-,TRBV6-1,TRBD1,TGTGCCAGCAGTGAAGGGACAGGGTTATCCTCTGGGGCCAACGTCCTGACTTTC,CASSEGTGLSSGANVLTF
TRBJ2-3,-,TRBV5-1,TRBD2,TGCGCCAGCAGCCCCCGGACTAGCGGCAGCACAGATACGCAGTATTTT,CASSPRTSGSTDTQYF
TRBJ2-7,-,TRBV29-1,-,TGCAGCGTTGTTCGCTCCCCAGGGGACTACGAGCAGTACTTC,CSVVRSPGDYEQYF
TRBJ1-1,-,TRBV11-2,TRBD1,TGTGCCAGCAGCTCAGGACAGGGCACCACTGAAGCTTTCTTT,CASSSGQGTTEAFF
TRBJ2-3,-,TRBV7-9,-,TGTGCCAGCAGCTCCATTGGGTTGCGGACAGCAGATACGCAGTATTTT,CASSSIGLRTADTQYF
TRBJ2-5,-,TRBV7-8,TRBD1,TGTGCCAGCAGCTCCGGACAGGGGAATCAAGAGACCCAGTACTTC,CASSSGQGNQETQYF
TRBJ1-5,once,TRBV30,-,TGTGCCTGGAGTGGACTGGCCGCCGGGCAGCCCCAGCATTTT,CAWSGLAAGQPQHF
TRBJ1-1,-,TRBV6-1,-,TGTGCCAGCAGAATACAGGGGAACACTGAAGCTTTCTTT,CASRIQGNTEAFF
TRBJ1-2,once,TRBV11-2,TRBD1,TGTGCCAGCAGCTTAACGTGGAAAGGGGGCTCGTATCCGGGCTACACCTTC,CASSLTWKGGSYPGYTF
TRBJ1-1,-,TRBV2,-,TGTGCCAGCACCCTCGGAACGATCGCGGGGATAGAAGCTTTCTTT,CASTLGTIAGIEAFF
TRBJ2-6,-,TRBV5-8,-,TGTGCCAGCAGCGTTTTACAGGGCTCTGGGGCCAACGTCCTGACTTTC,CASSVLQGSGANVLTF
TRBJ1-1,-,TRBV5-8,-,TGTGCCAGCAGCTTGCTCAGGAACACTGAAGCTTTCTTT,CASSLLRNTEAFF
TRBJ1-2,once,TRBV7-9,-,TGTGCCAGCAGCCCCCCGCGGGGCTACACCTTC,CASSPPRGYTF
TRBJ1-2,-,TRBV4-2,-,TGTGCCAGCAGCCAAGAAGCCACTGGAGGCTATGGCTACACCTTC,CASSQEATGGYGYTF
TRBJ2-7,-,TRBV6-6,-,TGTGCCAGCAGCCCCGACAGCAAGTACGAGCAGTACTTC,CASSPDSKYEQYF
TRBJ1-1,once,TRBV6-5,-,TGTGCCAGCAGTTACCGTACAGGGTTGGCTGAAGCTTTCTTT,CASSYRTGLAEAFF
TRBJ1-5,-,TRBV9,-,TGTGCCAGCAGCTCAGGCGGGGGGATTAATCAGCCCCAGCATTTT,CASSSGGGINQPQHF
TRBJ2-2,-,TRBV19,-,TGTGCCAGTAACGGGTGGGCGAACACCGGGGAGCTGTTTTTT,CASNGWANTGELFF
TRBJ2-3,-,TRBV6-1,TRBD2,TGTGCCAGCAGACCGGGACTAGCTAGCACAGATACGCAGTATTTT,CASRPGLASTDTQYF
TRBJ2-7,-,TRBV13,TRBD1,TGTGCCAGCAGCCGGACAGGTCGAGCCTACGAGCAGTACTTC,CASSRTGRAYEQYF
TRBJ1-1,-,TRBV6-6,TRBD1,TGTGCCAGCAGTTACTCCGACAGGGTGGCTTTCTTT,CASSYSDRVAFF
TRBJ2-2,-,TRBV7-7,TRBD1,TGTGCTAGCAGCTTCGGGACAGGGGATACCGGGGAGCTGTTTTTT,CASSFGTGDTGELFF
TRBJ2-1,-,TRBV6-5,-,TGTGCCAGCAGCCAAGACAGGATCCCTTACAATGAGCAGTTCTTC,CASSQDRIPYNEQFF
TRBJ1-4,-,TRBV2,TRBD1,TGTGCCAGCACCGAGACGACAGGGGCCCTCAGGCTGTTTTTT,CASTETTGALRLFF
TRBJ2-7,-,TRBV10-3,-,TGTGCCATCAGTGATTTCGGGACCTACGAGCAGTACTTC,CAISDFGTYEQYF
TRBJ1-2,-,TRBV7-6,-,TGTGCCAGCAGCTTCAATAGGGCGTCCGAGGGTATCTATGGCTACACCTTC,CASSFNRASEGIYGYTF
TRBJ1-1,-,TRBV6-5,-,TGTGCCAGCACCGACCCGGGAGGGGTGAACACTGAAGCTTTCTTT,CASTDPGGVNTEAFF
TRBJ2-5,-,TRBV20-1,-,TGCAGTGCCCCCGGAGAGACCCAGTACTTC,CSAPGETQYF
TRBJ1-3,-,TRBV7-3,-,TGTGCCAGCAGCCTACTCGGGAGTGGAAACACCATATATTTT,CASSLLGSGNTIYF
TRBJ2-3,-,TRBV4-1,TRBD2,TGCGCCAGCAGCCAAGTGGCTGGCGGGGGAACTAGCACAGATACGCAGTATTTT,CASSQVAGGGTSTDTQYF